This entry describes one T cell receptor (beta chain). The data stem from a study of T cell responses to AZD1222 COVID-19 vaccine. Looking at the study overall: Investigators merged groups given second doses at roughly 4 or roughly 12 weeks.

Sequencing used immunoSEQ multiplex PCR; TCRdb keeps in-frame clones, though not all of them. The sample lists about 140,000 clones, roughly 92% occurring once. This TCR came from an adult in good health. The specimen was peripheral blood, collected on day 0 of AZD1222 vaccination.

CDR3 loop: CASSRAIEAFF. CDR3 nucleotides: TGTGCCAGCAGCAGGGCTATTGAAGCTTTCTTT. The V call is TRBV2, the J call TRBJ1-1; a weak D match, TRBD1 (5 bases). The CDR3 runs to 11 residues. From germline, CDR1 is SNHLY and CDR2 FYNNEI. Trimming took off 6 bases at V and 7 bases at J, with 9 bases between the two ends.